This T cell receptor beta chain was obtained from a study of technical replicates of blood from a few donors. Clones were read by immunoSEQ multiplex PCR, and TCRdb kept only the in-frame ones, dropping some. This sample has about 68,000 clones, with about 97% found just once. The CDR3 is made up of 13 amino acids. The junction had 3 bases not matched to a gene; V was cut back by 2 bases and J by 5 bases. Germline V gene sequence: CDR1 SGHNT, CDR2 YYREEE (reference sequence). The sample consisted of T cells isolated from PBMCs. The TCR originated in a human donor in good health. The chain uses TRBV5-4 and TRBJ2-7, with TRBD2 matching 8 bases. CDR3 sequence (DNA): TGTGCCAGCAGCTTTCGGGAGGGCAACGAGCAGTACTTC. Its translation: CASSFREGNEQYF.